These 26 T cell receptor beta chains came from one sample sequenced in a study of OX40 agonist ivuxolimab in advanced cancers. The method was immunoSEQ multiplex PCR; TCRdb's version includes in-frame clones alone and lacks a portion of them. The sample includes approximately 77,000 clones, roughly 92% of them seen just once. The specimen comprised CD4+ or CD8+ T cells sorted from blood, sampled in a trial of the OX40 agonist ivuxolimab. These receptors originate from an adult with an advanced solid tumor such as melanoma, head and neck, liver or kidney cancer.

The CDR3 region is CASSSLDRGHGGYTF. The CDR3 nucleotides read TGTGCCAGCAGCTCCCTCGACAGGGGGCATGGTGGCTACACCTTC. The chain joins TRBV7-8 to TRBJ1-2, with 10 bases identical to TRBD1. The CDR3 contains 15 residues. The V gene end was trimmed by 4 bases and the J gene end by 7 bases; junction bases not matched to a gene: 9. Germline V gives CDR1 SGHVS, CDR2 FQNEAQ.

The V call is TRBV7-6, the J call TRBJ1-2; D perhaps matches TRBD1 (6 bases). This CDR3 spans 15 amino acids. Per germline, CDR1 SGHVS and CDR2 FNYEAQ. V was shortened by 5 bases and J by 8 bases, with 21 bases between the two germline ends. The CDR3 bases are TGTGCCAGCAGCCGCCGTCCAGGGGCGGAAGAAGGCTACACCTTC. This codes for CASSRRPGAEEGYTF.

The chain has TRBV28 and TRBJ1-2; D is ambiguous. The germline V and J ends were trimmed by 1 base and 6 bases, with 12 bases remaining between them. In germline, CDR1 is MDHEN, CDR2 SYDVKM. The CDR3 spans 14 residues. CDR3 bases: TGTGCCAGCAGTTTATTTCCGGGGAAGGATGGCTACACCTTC. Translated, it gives CASSLFPGKDGYTF.

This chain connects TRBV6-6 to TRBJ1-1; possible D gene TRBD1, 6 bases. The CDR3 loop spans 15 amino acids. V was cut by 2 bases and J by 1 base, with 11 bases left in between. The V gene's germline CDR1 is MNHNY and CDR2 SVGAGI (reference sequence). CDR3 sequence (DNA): TGTGCCAGCAGTTACCCGCAACAGGGGAACACTGAAGCTTTCTTT. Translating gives CASSYPQQGNTEAFF.

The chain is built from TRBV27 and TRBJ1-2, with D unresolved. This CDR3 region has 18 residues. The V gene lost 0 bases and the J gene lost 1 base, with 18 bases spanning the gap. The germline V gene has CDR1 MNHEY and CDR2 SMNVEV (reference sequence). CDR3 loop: CASSLSGLPTGINYGYTF. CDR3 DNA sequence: TGTGCCAGCAGTTTATCCGGCCTCCCAACGGGCATTAACTATGGCTACACCTTC.

CDR3 residues: CASSSNRVIGNQPQHF. CDR3 in DNA: TGTGCCAGCAGTTCCAACAGGGTGATAGGCAATCAGCCCCAGCATTTT. The V and J genes are TRBV27 and TRBJ1-5, with D possibly being TRBD1 (6 bases). V shed 4 bases and J shed 2 bases, with 15 bases lying between them. The CDR3 spans 16 residues. Germline V gene sequence: CDR1 MNHEY, CDR2 SMNVEV (reference sequence).

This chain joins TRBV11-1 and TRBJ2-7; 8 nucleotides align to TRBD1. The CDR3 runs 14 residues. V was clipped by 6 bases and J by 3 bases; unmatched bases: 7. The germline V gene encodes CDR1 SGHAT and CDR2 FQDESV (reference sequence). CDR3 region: CASSATGTGYEQYF. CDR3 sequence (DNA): TGTGCCAGCAGTGCCACCGGGACAGGCTACGAGCAGTACTTC.

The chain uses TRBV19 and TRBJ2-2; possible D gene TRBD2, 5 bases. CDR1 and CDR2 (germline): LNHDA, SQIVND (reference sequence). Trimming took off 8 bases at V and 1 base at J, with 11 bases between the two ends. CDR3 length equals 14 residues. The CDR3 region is CASHHAGNTGELFF. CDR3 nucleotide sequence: TGTGCCAGTCACCATGCGGGGAACACCGGGGAGCTGTTTTTT.

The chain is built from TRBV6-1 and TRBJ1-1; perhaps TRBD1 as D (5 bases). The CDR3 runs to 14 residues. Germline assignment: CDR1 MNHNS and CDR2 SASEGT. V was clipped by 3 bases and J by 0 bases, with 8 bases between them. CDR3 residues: CASSEPGMNTEAFF. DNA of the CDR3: TGTGCCAGCAGTGAGCCAGGGATGAACACTGAAGCTTTCTTT.

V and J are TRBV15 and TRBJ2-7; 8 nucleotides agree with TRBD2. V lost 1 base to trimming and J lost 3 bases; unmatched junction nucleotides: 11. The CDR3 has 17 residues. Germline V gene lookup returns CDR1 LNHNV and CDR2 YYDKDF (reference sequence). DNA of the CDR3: TGTGCCACCAGCAGAGGTGTCGGGAGGGCCGGTTACTACGAGCAGTACTTC. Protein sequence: CATSRGVGRAGYYEQYF.

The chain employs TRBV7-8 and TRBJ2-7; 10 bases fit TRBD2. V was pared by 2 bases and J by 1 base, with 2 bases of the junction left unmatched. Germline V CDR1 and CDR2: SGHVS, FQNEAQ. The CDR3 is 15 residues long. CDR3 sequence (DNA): TGTGCCAGCAGCTTAATGACTAGCGGGTCCTACGAGCAGTACTTC. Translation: CASSLMTSGSYEQYF.

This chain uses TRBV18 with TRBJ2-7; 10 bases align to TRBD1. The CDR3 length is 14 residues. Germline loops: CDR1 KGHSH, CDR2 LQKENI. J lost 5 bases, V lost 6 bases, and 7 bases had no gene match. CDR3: CASSRQGQGDEQYF. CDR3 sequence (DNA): TGTGCCAGCTCTCGCCAAGGACAGGGGGACGAGCAGTACTTC.

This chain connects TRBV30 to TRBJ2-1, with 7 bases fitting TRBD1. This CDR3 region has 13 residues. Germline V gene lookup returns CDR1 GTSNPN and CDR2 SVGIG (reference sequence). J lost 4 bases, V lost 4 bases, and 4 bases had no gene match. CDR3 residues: CAWNRGGYNEQFF. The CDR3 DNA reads TGTGCCTGGAACAGGGGCGGTTACAATGAGCAGTTCTTC.

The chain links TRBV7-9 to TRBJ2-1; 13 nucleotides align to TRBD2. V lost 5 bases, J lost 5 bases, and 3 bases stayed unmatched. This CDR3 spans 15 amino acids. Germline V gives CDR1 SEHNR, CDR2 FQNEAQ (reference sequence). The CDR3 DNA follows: TGTGCCAGCAGCCGGACTAGCGGGAGCCACAATGAGCAGTTCTTC. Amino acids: CASSRTSGSHNEQFF.

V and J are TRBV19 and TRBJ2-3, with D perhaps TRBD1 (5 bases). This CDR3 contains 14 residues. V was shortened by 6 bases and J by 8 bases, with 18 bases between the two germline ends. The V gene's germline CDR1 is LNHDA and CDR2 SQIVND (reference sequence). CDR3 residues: CASSPPPGIGTQYF. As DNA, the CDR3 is TGTGCCAGTAGCCCGCCCCCAGGGATCGGTACGCAGTATTTT.

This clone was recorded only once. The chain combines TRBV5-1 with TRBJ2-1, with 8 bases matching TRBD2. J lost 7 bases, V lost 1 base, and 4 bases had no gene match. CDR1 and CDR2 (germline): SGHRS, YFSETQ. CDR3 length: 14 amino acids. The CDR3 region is CASSLIGGRNEQFF. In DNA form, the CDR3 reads TGCGCCAGCAGCTTGATAGGCGGGAGGAATGAGCAGTTCTTC.

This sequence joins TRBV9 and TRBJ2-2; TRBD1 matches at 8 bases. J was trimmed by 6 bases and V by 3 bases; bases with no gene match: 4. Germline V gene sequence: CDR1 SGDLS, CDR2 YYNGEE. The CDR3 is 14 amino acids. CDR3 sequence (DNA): TGTGCCAGCAGCGCAGGACAGGGTCCCGGGGAGCTGTTTTTT. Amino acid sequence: CASSAGQGPGELFF.

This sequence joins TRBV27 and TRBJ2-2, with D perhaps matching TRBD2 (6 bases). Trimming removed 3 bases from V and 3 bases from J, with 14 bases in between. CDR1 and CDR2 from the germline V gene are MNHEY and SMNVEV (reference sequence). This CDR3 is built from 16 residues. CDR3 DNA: TGTGCCAGCAGTTTCACGGGAGTTAAAGACACCGGGGAGCTGTTTTTT. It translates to CASSFTGVKDTGELFF.

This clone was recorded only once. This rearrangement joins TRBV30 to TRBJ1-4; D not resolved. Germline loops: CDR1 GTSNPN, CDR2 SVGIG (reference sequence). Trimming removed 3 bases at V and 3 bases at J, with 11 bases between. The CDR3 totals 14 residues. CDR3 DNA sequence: TGTGCCTGGAGAGTTTCCGGGGCTAATGAAAAACTGTTTTTT. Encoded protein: CAWRVSGANEKLFF.

The CDR3 bases are TGTGCCAGCAGCTTAGGACGGGGAAATTCACCCCTCCACTTT. Translating gives CASSLGRGNSPLHF. The chain carries TRBV5-4 and TRBJ1-6, with D hard to call. The germline V and J ends were trimmed by 2 bases and 7 bases, with 10 bases remaining between them. Germline V CDR1 and CDR2: SGHNT, YYREEE (reference sequence). This CDR3 has 14 amino acids.

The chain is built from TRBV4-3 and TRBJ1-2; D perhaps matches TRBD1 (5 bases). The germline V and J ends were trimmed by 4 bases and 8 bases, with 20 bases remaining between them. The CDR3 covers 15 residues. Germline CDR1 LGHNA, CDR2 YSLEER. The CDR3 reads CASSRSQGGAKGYTF. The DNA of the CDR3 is TGCGCCAGCAGCCGTTCCCAGGGCGGAGCCAAGGGCTACACCTTC.

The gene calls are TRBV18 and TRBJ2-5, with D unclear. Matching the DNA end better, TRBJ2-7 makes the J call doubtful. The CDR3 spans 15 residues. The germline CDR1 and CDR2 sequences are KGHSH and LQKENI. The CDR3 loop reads CASSPYAEITYEQYF. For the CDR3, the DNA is TGTGCCAGCTCACCTTACGCGGAGATCACCTACGAGCAGTACTTC.

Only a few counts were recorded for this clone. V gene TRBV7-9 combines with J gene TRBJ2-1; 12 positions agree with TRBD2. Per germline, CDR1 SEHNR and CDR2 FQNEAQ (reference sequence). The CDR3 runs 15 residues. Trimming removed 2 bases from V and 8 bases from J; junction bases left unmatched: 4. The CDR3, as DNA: TGTGCCAGCAGCTTATTGACTAGCGGGAGTTATGAGCAGTTCTTC. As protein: CASSLLTSGSYEQFF.

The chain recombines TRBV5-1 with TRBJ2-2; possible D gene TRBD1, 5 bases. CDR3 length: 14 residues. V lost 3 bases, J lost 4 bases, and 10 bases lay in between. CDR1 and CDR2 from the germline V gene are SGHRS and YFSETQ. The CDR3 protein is CASSSQGRTGELFF. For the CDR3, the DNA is TGCGCCAGCAGCTCCCAGGGCCGCACCGGGGAGCTGTTTTTT.

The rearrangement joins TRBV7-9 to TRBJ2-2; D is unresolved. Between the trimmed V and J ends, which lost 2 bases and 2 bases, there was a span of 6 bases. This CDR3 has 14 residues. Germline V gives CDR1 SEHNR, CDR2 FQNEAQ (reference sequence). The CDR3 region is CASSLFPNTGELFF. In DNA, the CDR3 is TGTGCCAGCAGCTTATTCCCCAACACCGGGGAGCTGTTTTTT.

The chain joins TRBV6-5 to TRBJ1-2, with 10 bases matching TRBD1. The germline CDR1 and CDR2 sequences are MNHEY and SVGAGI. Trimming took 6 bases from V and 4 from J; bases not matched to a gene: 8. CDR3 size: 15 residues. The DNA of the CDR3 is TGTGCCAGCAGCGACCCTAGGACAGGGGGCTATGGCTACACCTTC. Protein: CASSDPRTGGYGYTF.